This TCR beta chain is from a study of blood T cell repertoires in COVID-19. About the study: Nucleic acid was either cDNA or gDNA, and it came from T cells, B-cell-depleted T cells, or PBMCs.

V was pared by 5 bases and J by 4 bases, with 15 bases between. Germline V gene lookup returns CDR1 MDHEN and CDR2 SYDVKM. The CDR3 runs to 15 residues. In the authors' methods: For nucleated cells, counts were estimated from reference gene primer amplification. The repertoire was sequenced with immunoSEQ multiplex PCR; TCRdb's copy has only in-frame clones and lacks some. V and J calls and clone size are as listed in that table; D and trimming were resolved from the DNA. The table shows 85,000 to 95,000 clones, with roughly 83% occurring only once. This chain connects TRBV28 to TRBJ1-3, with D perhaps TRBD1 (6 bases). The sequenced sample consisted of peripheral blood. This TCR was recovered from a human donor in a cohort sampled during active COVID-19. The CDR3 loop reads CASSRAGADGNTIYF. Written as DNA, the CDR3 is TGTGCCAGCAGTAGGGCAGGGGCGGACGGAAACACCATATATTTT.